Listed here are 27 T cell receptor beta chains from one sample, sequenced in a study of CD8+CD57+ T cells in acquired aplastic anemia (dated by TCRdb to the late 2010s). Expansion of CD8+CD57+ cells had been shown by flow cytometry in the patients chosen for sequencing. The sample was run on an Illumina HiSeq 2000. Genomic DNA served as template for TCR beta VDJ combination and CDR3 sequence profiling. TCRdb trimmed public reads at Q25 via fastp, called clones via MiXCR and kept in-frame beta chains. Records with the same CDR3 protein are collapsed into one entry carrying the most frequent genes and DNA. This sample has 150,000 to 200,000 distinct CDR3 sequences in its table, and approximately 50% of those were observed once. The ten largest account for 8% to 10% of the sample. Sequenced sample: sorted CD4+, CD8+, or CD8+CD57+ T cells (not recorded which) from PBMCs. These receptors were taken from a human donor with aplastic anemia.

The chain has TRBV12-3 or TRBV12-4 and TRBJ2-5; 9 bases map to TRBD1. The CDR3 is made up of 15 amino acids. The junction had 10 bases not matched to a gene; V was cut back by 7 bases and J by 4 bases. The DNA of the CDR3 is TGTGCCAGCAAACCCGGGACAGGGTGGTCAGAGACCCAGTACTTC. Protein sequence: CASKPGTGWSETQYF.

This clonotype showed up many times. The chain links TRBV10-1 to TRBJ2-7; D is possibly TRBD2 (5 bases). Per germline, CDR1 WNHNN and CDR2 SYGVQD (reference sequence). The ends were cut back, 5 bases at V and 5 bases at J, with 13 bases in the middle. CDR3 size: 13 residues. CDR3 protein: CASSPGYWNEQYF. CDR3 in DNA: TGCGCCAGCAGTCCGGGATATTGGAACGAGCAGTACTTC.

The genes are TRBV15 and TRBJ2-1; D ambiguous. Trimming stripped 3 bases from V and 7 bases from J, with 16 bases between. Germline V gives CDR1 LNHNV, CDR2 YYDKDF (reference sequence). The CDR3 runs 15 residues. CDR3 amino acids: CATSSPSSGLNEQFF. CDR3 bases: TGTGCCACCAGCAGCCCCTCCTCCGGGCTTAATGAGCAGTTCTTC.

This clonotype was seen many times. V usage is TRBV20-1 and J usage is TRBJ2-7; TRBD1 aligns across 7 bases. V dropped 0 bases and J dropped 5; count of bases not matched to a gene: 10. Germline V gives CDR1 DFQATT, CDR2 SNEGSKA (reference sequence). The CDR3 totals 15 residues. CDR3 sequence (DNA): TGCAGTGCTAGAGATGGGGGTAGGGGGCAGGACGAGCAGTACTTC. Translating gives CSARDGGRGQDEQYF.

The J gene is TRBJ2-3, the V gene TRBV20-1, with D perhaps matching TRBD2 (6 bases). The germline CDR1 and CDR2 sequences are DFQATT and SNEGSKA (reference sequence). The CDR3 extends over 14 amino acids. With 2 bases removed from V and 2 bases from J, the gap between germline ends came to 11 bases. This CDR3 is CSARKVAATDTQYF. CDR3 DNA sequence: TGCAGTGCTAGAAAGGTAGCGGCCACAGATACGCAGTATTTT.

This sequence joins TRBV2 and TRBJ2-1; 9 bases are shared with TRBD2. This CDR3 is 14 amino acids long. CDR1 SNHLY and CDR2 FYNNEI come from the germline V gene. V was pared by 5 bases and J by 8 bases, with 7 bases of the junction left unmatched. Written as DNA, the CDR3 is TGTGCCAGCAGTTCCGGGACTAGCCCAGATGAGCAGTTCTTC. Translated: CASSSGTSPDEQFF.

This clonotype was seen only once. J is TRBJ1-1 and V is TRBV29-1; the D gene is possibly TRBD1 (5 bases). This CDR3 has 12 amino acids. The germline V gene has CDR1 SQVTM and CDR2 ANQGSEA. V gave up 5 bases and J gave up 4 bases, with 11 bases separating them. CDR3 nucleotide sequence: TGCAGCGTTTGGAGGGGAGGCACTGAAGCTTTCTTT. This gives the protein CSVWRGGTEAFF. Variable domain in full (rest from reference TRBV29-1 and TRBJ1-1): SAVISQKPSRDICQRGTSLTIQCQVDSQVTMMFWYRQQPGQSLTLIATANQGSEATYESGFVIDKFPISRPNLTFSTLTVSNMSPEDSSIYLCSVWRGGTEAFFGQGTRLTVV.

This clonotype appeared a single time. The chain has TRBV19 and TRBJ1-1, with unresolved D. The CDR3 spans 12 residues. Germline V gene lookup returns CDR1 LNHDA and CDR2 SQIVND (reference sequence). V was shortened by 7 bases and J by 4 bases, with 10 bases between the two germline ends. Written as DNA, the CDR3 is TGTGCCAGTAACCTTTGGGGCACTGAAGCTTTCTTT. The encoded protein is CASNLWGTEAFF.

V gene TRBV12-3 or TRBV12-4 combines with J gene TRBJ2-5; no clear D gene. This CDR3 is built from 13 residues. V lost 6 bases and J 4 bases, leaving 12 bases between the germline ends. This CDR3 reads CASRRTQRETQYF. CDR3 bases: TGTGCCAGCAGAAGAACTCAGCGAGAGACCCAGTACTTC.

The chain uses TRBV7-2 and TRBJ1-2; D not resolved. The CDR3 runs to 11 residues. CDR1 and CDR2 (germline): SGHTA, FQGNSA. Between the trimmed V and J ends, which lost 4 bases and 2 bases, there was a span of 2 bases. The CDR3, as DNA: TGTGCCAGCAGCTCAAACTATGGCTACACCTTC. It encodes CASSSNYGYTF.

At least ten counts were recorded for this clonotype. The V and J genes are TRBV20-1 and TRBJ1-1; 9 bases line up with TRBD1. J gave up 3 bases and V 5 bases, and 7 bases lay outside the gene matches. From germline, CDR1 is DFQATT and CDR2 SNEGSKA (reference sequence). The CDR3 totals 14 residues. CDR3 loop: CSAPGQGRYTEAFF. The CDR3 DNA reads TGCAGTGCTCCGGGACAGGGAAGGTACACTGAAGCTTTCTTT.

The sample holds many counts of this clonotype. V gene TRBV15 combines with J gene TRBJ2-1, with TRBD1 identical over 9 bases. CDR3 length: 15 amino acids. The V and J ends lost 1 base and 5 bases, in that order; junction bases with no gene match: 3. Per the germline V gene, CDR1 is LNHNV and CDR2 is YYDKDF (reference sequence). CDR3: CATSRVDRGNNEQFF. CDR3 sequence (DNA): TGTGCCACCAGCAGAGTGGACAGGGGCAACAATGAGCAGTTCTTC.

In its sample, this clonotype was seen many times. This rearrangement joins TRBV19 to TRBJ2-3, with 14 bases aligning to TRBD2. V shed 4 bases and J 6 bases; nucleotides not matched to a gene: 9. CDR3 length: 17 amino acids. The germline V gene encodes CDR1 LNHDA and CDR2 SQIVND (reference sequence). CDR3 protein: CASSTTSGRAHPDTQYF. The CDR3 DNA reads TGTGCCAGTAGTACGACTAGCGGGAGGGCCCATCCCGATACGCAGTATTTT.

In this sample, this clonotype turned up many times. The gene calls are TRBV28 and TRBJ2-1; no clear D. The ends were cut back, 6 bases at V and 4 bases at J, with 7 bases in the middle. The CDR3 consists of 12 residues. From germline, CDR1 is MDHEN and CDR2 SYDVKM. The CDR3 loop reads CASSPGYNEQFF. CDR3 nucleotides: TGTGCCAGCAGCCCAGGTTACAATGAGCAGTTCTTC.

V is TRBV20-1 and J is TRBJ1-1, with no clear D. Germline V lookup: CDR1 DFQATT, CDR2 SNEGSKA (reference sequence). The CDR3 extends over 13 amino acids. Trimming took off 3 bases at V and 3 bases at J, with 11 bases between the two ends. CDR3: CSASYLRDTEAFF. The CDR3 DNA reads TGCAGTGCTAGCTACCTGAGAGACACTGAAGCTTTCTTT.

This clonotype came up once. V is TRBV5-8 and J is TRBJ2-7, with D perhaps matching TRBD1 (6 bases). Germline-derived CDR1 and CDR2 are SGHTS and YDEGEE. V was shortened by 2 bases and J by 2 bases, with 11 bases between the two germline ends. The CDR3 is 14 residues long. The CDR3 spells CASSLPDRTYEQYF. The CDR3 DNA follows: TGTGCCAGCAGCTTACCTGACAGGACCTACGAGCAGTACTTC.

The chain has TRBV20-1 and TRBJ2-6; D call uncertain. CDR1 DFQATT and CDR2 SNEGSKA come from the germline V gene (reference sequence). V was cut by 5 bases and J by 2 bases, with 10 bases left in between. The length of the CDR3 is 14 residues. The CDR3 protein is CSARFAAGANVLTF. CDR3 nucleotides: TGCAGTGCTCGCTTCGCCGCTGGGGCCAACGTCCTGACTTTC.

A remark on this clonotype: This CDR3 is missing its conserved last phenylalanine or tryptophan, likely due to a read error. The CDR3 is CASSSDRSSAFL. CDR3 sequence (DNA): TGTGCCAGCAGCAGTGACAGGTCTTCGGCTTTCCTT. The chain uses TRBV7-2 and TRBJ1-1; weak D call: TRBD1 (6 bases). Germline V gene data show CDR1 as SGHTA and CDR2 as FQGNSA. The CDR3 totals 12 residues. Trimming pared 5 bases from V and 11 bases from J, leaving 15 bases between.

This clonotype was detected ten times or more. The V gene is TRBV5-8, the J gene TRBJ2-3; possibly TRBD2 for D (5 bases). This CDR3 is built from 15 residues. The V end lost 0 bases, the J end lost 5 bases, and 13 bases lay between the germline ends. Germline values: CDR1 SGHTS, CDR2 YDEGEE. The CDR3 region is CASSLAVTAGDTQYF. CDR3 DNA sequence: TGTGCCAGCAGCTTGGCCGTGACCGCGGGAGATACGCAGTATTTT.

The chain recombines TRBV7-9 with TRBJ2-7, with D maybe TRBD1 (6 bases). V was shortened by 2 bases and J by 3 bases, with 14 bases between the two germline ends. Germline lookup yields CDR1 SEHNR and CDR2 FQNEAQ (reference sequence). The CDR3 has 15 amino acids. The CDR3 nucleotides are TGTGCCAGCAGCTTAAACGAAGGGGGAATCTACGAGCAGTACTTC. Its translation is CASSLNEGGIYEQYF.

J is TRBJ2-5 and V is TRBV29-1; D possibly corresponds to TRBD2 (6 bases). The CDR3 spans 12 residues. Germline lookup yields CDR1 SQVTM and CDR2 ANQGSEA. Trimming left V 2 bases short and J 9 bases short, with 13 bases between. This CDR3 is CSVEQNRRAQYF. The CDR3 DNA reads TGCAGCGTTGAACAGAACAGGAGGGCCCAGTACTTC. The whole variable domain, filled in from reference TRBV29-1 and TRBJ2-5, reads SAVISQKPSRDICQRGTSLTIQCQVDSQVTMMFWYRQQPGQSLTLIATANQGSEATYESGFVIDKFPISRPNLTFSTLTVSNMSPEDSSIYLCSVEQNRRAQYFGPGTRLLVL.

There are many counts of this clonotype. Sequence at one end of the junction differs from germline and may be a read error. The chain is built from TRBV19 and TRBJ2-7; D ambiguous. Germline V gene data show CDR1 as LNHDA and CDR2 as SQIVND (reference sequence). The CDR3 is 13 amino acids. CDR3 residues: CASIGQFSYKQYF. The DNA for the CDR3 is TGTGCCAGTATCGGTCAGTTCTCCTACAAGCAGTACTTC.

To note about this clonotype: A much larger clone differs by one base, so this may be a read error. The conserved phenylalanine or tryptophan is not found at the CDR3 terminus, so this likely reflects a read error. The rearrangement joins TRBV19 to TRBJ1-3; tentatively, D is TRBD1 (6 bases). The CDR3 loop spans 17 amino acids. Trimming pared 1 base from V and 0 bases from J, leaving 13 bases between. Germline lookup yields CDR1 LNHDA and CDR2 SQIVND (reference sequence). CDR3: CASSIAPQGASGNTIYL. In nucleotides, the CDR3 is TGTGCCAGTAGTATAGCCCCACAGGGCGCCTCTGGAAACACCATATATCTT.

This clonotype occurred many times. The genes are TRBV5-1 and TRBJ1-1; maybe TRBD1 (6 bases). V was pared by 4 bases and J by 1 base, with 11 bases between. CDR3 size: 14 residues. In germline, CDR1 is SGHRS, CDR2 YFSETQ. This chain's CDR3 is CASSPDRPNTEAFF. Written as DNA, the CDR3 is TGCGCCAGCAGCCCTGACAGGCCGAACACTGAAGCTTTCTTT.

To note about this clonotype: One end of the junction does not line up with germline, which may come from a read error. The chain has TRBV4-3 and TRBJ2-7; no clear D gene. The germline V gene encodes CDR1 LGHNA and CDR2 YSLEER. This CDR3 comprises 13 residues. CDR3 protein: CANSQATYYEQYF. DNA for the CDR3: TGCGCCAACAGCCAAGCGACCTACTACGAGCAGTACTTC.

CDR3 residues: CASSGIRGDRGHEQYF. In DNA form, the CDR3 reads TGTGCCAGCAGTGGAATCCGGGGGGACAGGGGGCATGAGCAGTACTTC. The chain employs TRBV2 and TRBJ2-7, with 12 bases fitting TRBD1. The CDR3 is made up of 16 amino acids. Germline loops: CDR1 SNHLY, CDR2 FYNNEI. After removal of 4 bases from V and 7 bases from J, the junction contained 11 bases not matched to a gene. Looking up the rest from reference TRBV2 and TRBJ2-7 gives the full variable domain: EPEVTQTPSHQVTQMGQEVILRCVPISNHLYFYWYRQILGQKVEFLVSFYNNEISEKSEIFDDQFSVERPDGSNFTLKIRSTKLEDSAMYFCASSGIRGDRGHEQYFGPGTRLTVT.

Written as DNA, the CDR3 is TGTGCCAGCAGCGCAGCCGGGACAGAGAACTACGAGCAGTACTTC. Translating it yields CASSAAGTENYEQYF. The rearrangement links TRBV9 to TRBJ2-7; 7 bases fit TRBD1. Germline loops: CDR1 SGDLS, CDR2 YYNGEE. The CDR3 has 15 amino acids. V was pared by 3 bases and J by 3 bases, with 9 bases of the junction left unmatched.